These T cell receptor beta chains were read from a single sample in a study of blood T cells in healthy people across ages. TCRdb fed the 5' RACE reads into MiXCR, producing one record per CDR3 protein. The sample holds 500,000 to 650,000 distinct CDR3 sequences, about 28% seen once. The same sample was also used in a study of T cells of mothers and their children.

Material for sequencing was blood. The source is a boy younger than 10 in good health. Both conserved end residues are part of each CDR3. A D gene is named only where the DNA matches it firmly. Size is stated for part of the rows, as once, few or many counts, or as a class when the clone is expanded.

clone size,J gene,V gene,D gene,CDR3 protein,CDR3 DNA
few,TRBJ1-1,TRBV12-5,NA,CASGSGPLGFF,TGTGCTAGTGGCTCCGGGCCGCTAGGTTTCTTT
few,TRBJ2-5,TRBV21-1,NA,CASSKDCASQETQYF,TGTGCCAGCAGCAAAGATTGTGCATCCCAAGAGACCCAGTACTTC
many,TRBJ2-5,TRBV27,TRBD1,CASSPRGRETQYF,TGTGCCAGCAGCCCCAGGGGGCGGGAGACCCAGTACTTC
few,TRBJ1-2,TRBV6-6,NA,CASSPIAEGGYGYTF,TGTGCCAGCAGCCCCATCGCCGAAGGGGGCTATGGCTACACCTTC
few,TRBJ2-1,TRBV14,TRBD2,CASSPFNGRYNEQFF,TGTGCCAGCAGCCCATTTAACGGGAGGTACAATGAGCAGTTCTTC
NA,TRBJ1-1,TRBV6-1,NA,CASSESKGTNTEAFF,TGTGCCAGCAGTGAATCCAAGGGGACGAACACTGAAGCTTTCTTT
once,TRBJ2-3,TRBV6-5,NA,CASSHGGPESTDTQYF,TGTGCCAGCAGTCACGGAGGGCCGGAAAGCACAGATACGCAGTATTTT
NA,TRBJ1-1,TRBV7-6,TRBD1,CASSLEQGAGNTEAFF,TGTGCCAGCAGCTTAGAGCAGGGGGCAGGGAACACTGAAGCTTTCTTT
NA,TRBJ1-2,TRBV7-8,NA,CASSAYRVPHYGYTF,TGTGCCAGCAGCGCTTACAGGGTTCCCCACTATGGCTACACCTTC
NA,TRBJ2-1,TRBV29-1,NA,CSVNGRSFNEQFF,TGCAGCGTTAATGGTAGGAGTTTCAATGAGCAGTTCTTC
NA,TRBJ2-5,TRBV6-5,TRBD2,CASSPGLAGIKTQYF,TGTGCCAGCAGTCCAGGACTAGCGGGGATTAAGACCCAGTACTTC
few,TRBJ2-1,TRBV29-1,NA,CSDSGNRDEQFF,TGCAGCGATTCCGGAAATAGGGATGAGCAGTTCTTC
NA,TRBJ1-2,TRBV19,TRBD1,CASSTTGGRDGYTF,TGTGCCAGTAGTACGACAGGGGGCAGAGATGGCTACACCTTC
NA,TRBJ2-6,TRBV30,TRBD2,CAWGYGRGRAKIGANVLTF,TGTGCCTGGGGTTACGGGAGGGGCCGCGCGAAGATAGGGGCCAACGTCCTGACTTTC
NA,TRBJ2-5,TRBV6-5,NA,CASSPDLITQYF,TGTGCCAGCAGCCCCGACTTAATCACCCAGTACTTC
few,TRBJ1-3,TRBV12-5,NA,CASGLVLRTAYSGNTIYF,TGTGCTAGTGGTTTGGTACTTCGGACGGCGTACTCTGGAAACACCATATATTTT
few,TRBJ2-3,TRBV7-8,TRBD2,CASSLLLGLAGKISTDTQYF,TGTGCCAGCAGCTTATTGTTAGGGCTAGCGGGGAAAATTAGCACAGATACGCAGTATTTT
NA,TRBJ2-7,TRBV29-1,TRBD1,CSVEMGQGAYEQYF,TGCAGCGTTGAGATGGGACAGGGGGCCTACGAGCAGTACTTC
few,TRBJ2-6,TRBV6-2/TRBV6-3,TRBD1,CASSYSRTGPVDLSGANVLTF,TGTGCCAGCAGTTACAGCCGGACAGGACCTGTGGACCTCTCTGGGGCCAACGTCCTGACTTTC
NA,TRBJ2-1,TRBV9,NA,CASSAGGGALYNEQFF,TGTGCCAGCAGCGCAGGGGGGGGGGCATTATACAATGAGCAGTTCTTC
few,TRBJ2-1,TRBV10-3,NA,CAISESARGNEQFF,TGTGCCATCAGTGAGTCAGCTCGGGGAAATGAGCAGTTCTTC
few,TRBJ2-5,TRBV5-1,NA,CASSLGTRDGQETQYF,TGCGCCAGCAGCTTGGGTACGAGGGATGGACAAGAGACCCAGTACTTC
few,TRBJ2-2,TRBV7-3,NA,CASSLLVTGELFF,TGTGCCAGCAGCCTACTGGTCACCGGGGAGCTGTTTTTT
NA,TRBJ2-1,TRBV27,NA,CASIHDRHRSVWYNEQFF,TGTGCCAGCATTCACGACAGGCACCGATCGGTCTGGTACAATGAGCAGTTCTTC
few,TRBJ2-7,TRBV6-5,TRBD2,CASSYRASGTDYEQYF,TGTGCCAGCAGTTACCGGGCTAGCGGGACAGACTACGAGCAGTACTTC
NA,TRBJ2-6,TRBV27,NA,CASTPSTASNVLTF,TGTGCCAGCACCCCCTCGACAGCCTCCAACGTCCTGACTTTC
few,TRBJ2-7,TRBV10-1,NA,CASTLEEVAGSPYEQYF,TGCGCCAGCACGCTTGAGGAGGTCGCCGGTTCCCCCTACGAGCAGTACTTC
NA,TRBJ2-7,TRBV27,TRBD2,CASSTSGGLYEQYF,TGTGCCAGCAGTACTAGCGGGGGGCTCTACGAGCAGTACTTC
NA,TRBJ2-1,TRBV4-1,NA,CASSGNSGHNEQFF,TGCGCCAGCAGCGGTAATAGCGGCCACAATGAGCAGTTCTTC
few,TRBJ2-5,TRBV7-6,NA,CASSPLRGTQETQYF,TGTGCCAGCAGCCCCCTTAGGGGGACCCAAGAGACCCAGTACTTC
NA,TRBJ2-1,TRBV7-8,TRBD1,CASSSRQGNEQFF,TGTGCCAGCAGCTCCCGACAGGGCAATGAGCAGTTCTTC
few,TRBJ2-1,TRBV6-1,NA,CASTGTGQFF,TGTGCCAGCACTGGGACGGGGCAGTTCTTC
few,TRBJ1-4,TRBV7-9,NA,CASSPRDPATNEKLFF,TGTGCCAGCAGCCCAAGGGACCCTGCAACTAATGAAAAACTGTTTTTT
NA,TRBJ1-6,TRBV7-2,NA,CASSLEPGRNSPLHF,TGTGCCAGCAGCTTAGAGCCGGGTCGGAATTCACCCCTCCACTTT
many,TRBJ2-7,TRBV10-3,TRBD2,CATLLAGSYEQYF,TGTGCCACCCTACTAGCGGGGTCCTACGAGCAGTACTTC
NA,TRBJ2-7,TRBV28,TRBD2,CASSGSGGAYEQYF,TGTGCCAGCAGTGGGAGCGGGGGGGCCTACGAGCAGTACTTC
few,TRBJ2-7,TRBV30,TRBD2,CAWSKPRTSLSVEQYF,TGTGCCTGGAGTAAACCCAGGACTAGCCTTTCGGTCGAGCAGTACTTC
few,TRBJ2-5,TRBV7-2,NA,CASSFQKSSEAQYF,TGTGCCAGCAGTTTTCAGAAATCGTCAGAGGCCCAGTACTTC
many,TRBJ1-1,TRBV6-6,NA,CASSYDGGNTEAFF,TGTGCCAGCAGTTATGACGGAGGGAACACTGAAGCTTTCTTT
few,TRBJ2-5,TRBV20-1,NA,CSAIEGTYYVETQYF,TGCAGTGCTATTGAAGGGACCTATTACGTGGAGACCCAGTACTTC